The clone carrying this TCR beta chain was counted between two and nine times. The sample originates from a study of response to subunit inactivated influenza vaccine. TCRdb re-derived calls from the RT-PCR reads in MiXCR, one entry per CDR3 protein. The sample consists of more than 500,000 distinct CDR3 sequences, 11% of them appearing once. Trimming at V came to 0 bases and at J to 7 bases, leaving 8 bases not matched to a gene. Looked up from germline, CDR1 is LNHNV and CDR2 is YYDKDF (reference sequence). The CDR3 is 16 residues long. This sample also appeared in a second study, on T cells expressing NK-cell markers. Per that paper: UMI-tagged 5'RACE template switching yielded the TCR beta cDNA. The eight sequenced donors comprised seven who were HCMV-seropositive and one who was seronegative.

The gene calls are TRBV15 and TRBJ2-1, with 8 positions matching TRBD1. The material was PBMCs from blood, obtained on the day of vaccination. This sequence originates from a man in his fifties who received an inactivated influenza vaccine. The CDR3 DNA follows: TGTGCCACCAGCAGAGATAACAGGGGGAGTATGAATGAGCAGTTCTTC. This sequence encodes CATSRDNRGSMNEQFF.